The rows below give T cell receptor beta chains drawn from one sample of a study of shared clonotypes between healthy human individuals. Libraries were prepared by immunoSEQ multiplex PCR; TCRdb keeps only in-frame clonotypes and omits some of them. The sample gives roughly 650,000 clones, around 96% of which show up once; approximately 0.1% is in the top ten. The specimen sequenced was naive CD8+ T cells sorted from blood. These receptors originate from a woman in her thirties in good health. The CDR3 runs from the conserved cysteine through the conserved F or W. Each record gives: J gene, clone size, D gene, V gene, CDR3 protein, CDR3 DNA. A D gene is named only where the DNA matches it firmly. Not all rows give a size; the values are once, few, many and, for expanded clones, a class.

>TRBJ2-7|NA|NA|TRBV25-1
CASSEMHREAGTSYEQYF
TGTGCCAGCAGTGAGATGCACAGGGAAGCGGGAACTTCCTACGAGCAGTACTTC
>TRBJ2-3|NA|NA|TRBV7-3
CASSSGADTQYF
TGTGCCAGCAGCTCCGGGGCGGATACGCAGTATTTT
>TRBJ2-1|NA|NA|TRBV13
CASSLFGALGNNEQFF
TGTGCCAGCAGCTTATTTGGGGCTTTGGGTAACAATGAGCAGTTCTTC
>TRBJ2-1|NA|NA|TRBV7-6
CASSGGLDYNEQFF
TGTGCCAGCAGCGGAGGACTTGACTACAATGAGCAGTTCTTC
>TRBJ2-1|NA|NA|TRBV6-5
CASSPGLPIYNEQFF
TGTGCCAGCAGTCCGGGACTGCCCATCTACAATGAGCAGTTCTTC
>TRBJ1-5|NA|NA|TRBV28
CASSLHPGSNQPQHF
TGTGCCAGCAGTTTACACCCCGGGAGCAATCAGCCCCAGCATTTT
>TRBJ2-1|NA|TRBD2|TRBV2
CASKTSGGYNEQFF
TGTGCCAGCAAGACTAGCGGGGGATACAATGAGCAGTTCTTC
>TRBJ2-7|NA|NA|TRBV27
CASSPLSWRNSYEQYF
TGTGCCAGCAGTCCCCTCTCGTGGAGAAACTCCTACGAGCAGTACTTC
>TRBJ2-1|NA|NA|TRBV7-9
CASSFPSSYNEQFF
TGTGCCAGCAGCTTTCCCTCCTCCTACAATGAGCAGTTCTTC
>TRBJ2-1|NA|NA|TRBV5-6
CASSSGAGHNEQFF
TGTGCCAGCAGCTCAGGGGCCGGCCACAATGAGCAGTTCTTC
>TRBJ2-7|NA|TRBD2|TRBV2
CASSEQAGGWEQYF
TGTGCCAGCAGTGAACAAGCGGGAGGATGGGAGCAGTACTTC
>TRBJ2-1|NA|TRBD1|TRBV2
CASRDSYNEQFF
TGTGCCAGCCGGGACAGCTACAATGAGCAGTTCTTC
>TRBJ2-2|NA|NA|TRBV7-9
CASEVAGAAGELFF
TGTGCCAGCGAAGTGGCAGGGGCGGCCGGGGAGCTGTTTTTT
>TRBJ2-2|NA|NA|TRBV7-8
CASSLREATTGELFF
TGTGCCAGCAGCTTGAGGGAGGCTACCACCGGGGAGCTGTTTTTT
>TRBJ2-3|once|TRBD1|TRBV2
CASTRQGDFTDTQYF
TGTGCCAGCACGAGACAGGGGGATTTCACAGATACGCAGTATTTT